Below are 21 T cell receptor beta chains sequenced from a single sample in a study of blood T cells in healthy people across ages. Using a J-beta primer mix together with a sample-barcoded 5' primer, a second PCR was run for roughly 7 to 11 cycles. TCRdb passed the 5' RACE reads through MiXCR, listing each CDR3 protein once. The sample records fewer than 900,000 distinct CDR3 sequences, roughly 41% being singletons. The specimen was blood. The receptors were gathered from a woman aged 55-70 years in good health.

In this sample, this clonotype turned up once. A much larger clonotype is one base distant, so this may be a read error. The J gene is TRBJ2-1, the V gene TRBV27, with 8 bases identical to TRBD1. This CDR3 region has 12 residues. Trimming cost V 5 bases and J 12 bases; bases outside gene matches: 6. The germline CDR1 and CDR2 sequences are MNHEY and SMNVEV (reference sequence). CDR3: CASSPRQGLQFF. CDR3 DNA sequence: TGTGCCAGCAGTCCGAGACAGGGGCTGCAGTTCTTC.

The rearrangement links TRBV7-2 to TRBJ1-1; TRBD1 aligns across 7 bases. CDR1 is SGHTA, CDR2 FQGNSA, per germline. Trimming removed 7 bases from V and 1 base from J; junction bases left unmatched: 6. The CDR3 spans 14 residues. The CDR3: CASTWDSQNTEAFF. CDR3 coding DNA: TGTGCCAGCACCTGGGACAGCCAGAACACTGAAGCTTTCTTT.

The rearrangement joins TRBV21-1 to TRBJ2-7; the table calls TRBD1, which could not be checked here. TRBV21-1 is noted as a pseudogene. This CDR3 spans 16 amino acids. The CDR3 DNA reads TGTGCCAGCAGCGAATGCATCGGGACAGTGTCCTACGAGCAGTACTTC. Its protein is CASSECIGTVSYEQYF.

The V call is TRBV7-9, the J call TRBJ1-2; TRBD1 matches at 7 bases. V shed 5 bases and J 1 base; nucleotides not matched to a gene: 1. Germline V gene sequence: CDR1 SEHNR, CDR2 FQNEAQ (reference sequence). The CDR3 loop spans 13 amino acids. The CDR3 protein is CASSGDSNYGYTF. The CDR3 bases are TGTGCCAGCAGCGGGGACAGTAACTATGGCTACACCTTC.

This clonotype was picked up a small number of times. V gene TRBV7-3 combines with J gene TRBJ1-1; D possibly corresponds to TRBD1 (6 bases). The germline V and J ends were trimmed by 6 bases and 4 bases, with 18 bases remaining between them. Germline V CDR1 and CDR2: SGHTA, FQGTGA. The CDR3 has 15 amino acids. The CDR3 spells CASRATGARGTEAFF. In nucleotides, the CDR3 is TGTGCCAGCAGGGCGACGGGGGCGCGGGGCACTGAAGCTTTCTTT.

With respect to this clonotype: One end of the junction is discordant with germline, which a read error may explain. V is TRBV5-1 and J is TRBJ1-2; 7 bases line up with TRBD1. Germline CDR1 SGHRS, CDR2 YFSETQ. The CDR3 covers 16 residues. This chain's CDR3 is CAGSTTRTGTNYGYTF. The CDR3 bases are TGCGCCGGCAGCACAACAAGGACAGGAACCAACTATGGCTACACCTTC.

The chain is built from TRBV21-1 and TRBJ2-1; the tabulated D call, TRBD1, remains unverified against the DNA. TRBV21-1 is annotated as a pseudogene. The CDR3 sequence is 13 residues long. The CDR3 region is CASSGATHNEQFF. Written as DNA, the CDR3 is TGTGCCAGCAGCGGGGCTACACACAATGAGCAGTTCTTC.

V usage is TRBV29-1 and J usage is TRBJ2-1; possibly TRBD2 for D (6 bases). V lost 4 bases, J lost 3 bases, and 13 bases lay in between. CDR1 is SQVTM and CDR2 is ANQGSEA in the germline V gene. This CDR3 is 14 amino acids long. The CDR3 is CSVVGGKVYNEQFF. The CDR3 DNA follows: TGCAGCGTTGTTGGCGGGAAGGTCTACAATGAGCAGTTCTTC.

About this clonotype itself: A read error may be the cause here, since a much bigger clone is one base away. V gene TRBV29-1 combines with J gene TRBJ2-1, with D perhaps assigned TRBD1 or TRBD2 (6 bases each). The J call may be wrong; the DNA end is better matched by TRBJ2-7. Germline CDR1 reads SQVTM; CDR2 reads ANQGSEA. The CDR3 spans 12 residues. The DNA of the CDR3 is TGCAGCGCCAGACAGGACTACAATGAGCAGTACTTC. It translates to CSARQDYNEQYF.

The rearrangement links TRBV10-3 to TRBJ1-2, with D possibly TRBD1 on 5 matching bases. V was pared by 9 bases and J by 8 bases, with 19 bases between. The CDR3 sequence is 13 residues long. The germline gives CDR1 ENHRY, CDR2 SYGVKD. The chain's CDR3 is CAILEGAGQGYTF. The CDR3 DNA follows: TGTGCCATTCTTGAAGGGGCAGGGCAGGGCTACACCTTC.

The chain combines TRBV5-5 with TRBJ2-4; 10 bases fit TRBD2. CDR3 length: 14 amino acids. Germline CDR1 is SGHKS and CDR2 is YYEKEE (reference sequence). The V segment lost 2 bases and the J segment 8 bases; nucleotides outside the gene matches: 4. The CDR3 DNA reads TGTGCCAGCAGCTTAGCGGGAGGGCCGGACATTCAGTACTTC. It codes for CASSLAGGPDIQYF. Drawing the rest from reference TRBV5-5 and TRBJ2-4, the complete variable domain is DAGVTQSPTHLIKTRGQQVTLRCSPISGHKSVSWYQQVLGQGPQFIFQYYEKEERGRGNFPDRFSARQFPNYSSELNVNALLLGDSALYLCASSLAGGPDIQYFGAGTRLSVL.

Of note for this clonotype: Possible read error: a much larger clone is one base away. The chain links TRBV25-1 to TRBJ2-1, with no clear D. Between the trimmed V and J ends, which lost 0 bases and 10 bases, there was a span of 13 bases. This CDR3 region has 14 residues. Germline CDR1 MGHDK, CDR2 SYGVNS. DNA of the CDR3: TGTGCCAGCAGTGAATATGGCAGGATGGGGGAGCAGTTCTTC. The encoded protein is CASSEYGRMGEQFF.

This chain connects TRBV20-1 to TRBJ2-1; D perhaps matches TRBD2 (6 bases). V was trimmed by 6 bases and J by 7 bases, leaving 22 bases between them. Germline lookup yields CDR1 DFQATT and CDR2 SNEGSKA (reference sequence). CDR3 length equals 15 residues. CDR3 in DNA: TGCAGTGCGGGGGGAGGAACCCGTATTACAAATGAGCAGTTCTTC. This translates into CSAGGGTRITNEQFF.

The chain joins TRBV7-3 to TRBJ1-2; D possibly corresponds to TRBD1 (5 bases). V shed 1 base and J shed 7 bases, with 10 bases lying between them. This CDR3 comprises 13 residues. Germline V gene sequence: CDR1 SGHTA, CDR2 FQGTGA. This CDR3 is CASSLSQGSGYTF. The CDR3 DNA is TGTGCCAGCAGCTTAAGCCAGGGAAGTGGCTACACCTTC.

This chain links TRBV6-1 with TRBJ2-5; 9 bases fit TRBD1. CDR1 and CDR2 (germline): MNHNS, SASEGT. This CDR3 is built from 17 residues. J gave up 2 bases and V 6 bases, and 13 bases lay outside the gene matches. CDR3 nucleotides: TGTGCCAGCAGCAGACACCCGGGACAGGGACAACAAGAGACCCAGTACTTC. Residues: CASSRHPGQGQQETQYF.

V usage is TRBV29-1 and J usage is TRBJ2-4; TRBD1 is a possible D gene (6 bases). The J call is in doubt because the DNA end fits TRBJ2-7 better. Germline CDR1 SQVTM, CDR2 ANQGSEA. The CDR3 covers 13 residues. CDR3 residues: CSVVSQGLNEQYF. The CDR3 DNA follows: TGCAGCGTTGTCTCCCAGGGGCTTAACGAGCAGTACTTC.

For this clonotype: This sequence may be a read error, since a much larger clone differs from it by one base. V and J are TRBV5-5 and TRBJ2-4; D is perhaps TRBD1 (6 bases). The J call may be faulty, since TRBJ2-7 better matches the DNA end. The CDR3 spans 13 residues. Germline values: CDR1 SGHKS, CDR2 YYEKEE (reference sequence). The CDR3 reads CASSWDNTYEQYF. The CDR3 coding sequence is TGTGCCAGCAGCTGGGACAACACCTACGAGCAGTACTTC.

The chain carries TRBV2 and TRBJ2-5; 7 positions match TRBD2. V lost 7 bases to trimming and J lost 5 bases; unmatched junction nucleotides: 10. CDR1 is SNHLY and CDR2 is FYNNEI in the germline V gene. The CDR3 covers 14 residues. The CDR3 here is CASNYWGGEETQYF. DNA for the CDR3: TGTGCCAGCAACTATTGGGGGGGAGAGGAGACCCAGTACTTC.

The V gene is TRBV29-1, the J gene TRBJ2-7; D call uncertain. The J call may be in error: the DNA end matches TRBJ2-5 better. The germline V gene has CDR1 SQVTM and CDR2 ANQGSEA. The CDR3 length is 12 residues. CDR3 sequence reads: CSVGQPQETQYF. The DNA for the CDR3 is TGCAGCGTTGGGCAGCCTCAGGAGACCCAGTACTTC.

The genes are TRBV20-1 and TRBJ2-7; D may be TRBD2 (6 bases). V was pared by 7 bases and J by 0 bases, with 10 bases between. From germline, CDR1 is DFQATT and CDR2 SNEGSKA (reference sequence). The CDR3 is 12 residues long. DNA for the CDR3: TGCAGTGGCCGGCGGGACTCCTACGAGCAGTACTTC. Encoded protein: CSGRRDSYEQYF.

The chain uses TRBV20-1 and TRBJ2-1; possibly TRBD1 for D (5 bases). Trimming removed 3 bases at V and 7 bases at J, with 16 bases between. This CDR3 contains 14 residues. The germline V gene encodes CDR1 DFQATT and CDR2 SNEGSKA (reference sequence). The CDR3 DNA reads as TGCAGTGCTAGGGATCCTCAGGGCTCGAATGAGCAGTTCTTC. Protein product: CSARDPQGSNEQFF.